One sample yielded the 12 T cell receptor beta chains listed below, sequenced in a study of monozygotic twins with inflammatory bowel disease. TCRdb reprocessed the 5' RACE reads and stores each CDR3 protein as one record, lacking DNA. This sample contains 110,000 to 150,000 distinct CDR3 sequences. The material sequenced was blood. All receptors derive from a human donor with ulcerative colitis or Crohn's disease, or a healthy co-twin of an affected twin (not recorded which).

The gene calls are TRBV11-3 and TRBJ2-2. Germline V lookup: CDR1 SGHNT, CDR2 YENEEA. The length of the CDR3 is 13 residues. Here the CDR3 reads CASSLESSGELFF.

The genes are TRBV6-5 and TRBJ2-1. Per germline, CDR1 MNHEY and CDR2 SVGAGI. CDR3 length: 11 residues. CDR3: CASSGFGEQFF.

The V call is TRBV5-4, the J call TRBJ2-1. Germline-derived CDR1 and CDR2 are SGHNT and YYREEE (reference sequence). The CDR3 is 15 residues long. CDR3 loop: CASSLFGSSYNEQFF.

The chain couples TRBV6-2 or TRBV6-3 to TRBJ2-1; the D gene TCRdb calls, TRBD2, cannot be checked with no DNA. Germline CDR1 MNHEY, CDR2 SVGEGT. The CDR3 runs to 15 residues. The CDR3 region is CASSVTSGRVKEQFF.

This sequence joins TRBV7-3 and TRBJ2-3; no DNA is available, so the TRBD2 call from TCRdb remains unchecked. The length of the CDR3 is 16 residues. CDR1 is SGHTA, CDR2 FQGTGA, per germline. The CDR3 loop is CASSGILAGVPDTQYF.

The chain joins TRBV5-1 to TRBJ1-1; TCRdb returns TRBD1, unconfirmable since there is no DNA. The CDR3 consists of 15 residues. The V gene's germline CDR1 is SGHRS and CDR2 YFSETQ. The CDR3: CASSSPITGRTEAFF.

The CDR3 sequence is CASSQAPGGGTEAFF. This sequence joins TRBV4-1 and TRBJ1-1; TCRdb selects TRBD1, and the lack of DNA leaves this call unchecked. The germline CDR1 and CDR2 sequences are MGHRA and YSYEKL. The CDR3 covers 15 residues.

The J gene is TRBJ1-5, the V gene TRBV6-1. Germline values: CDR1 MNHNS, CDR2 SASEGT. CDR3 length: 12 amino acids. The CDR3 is CASRYSNQPQHF.

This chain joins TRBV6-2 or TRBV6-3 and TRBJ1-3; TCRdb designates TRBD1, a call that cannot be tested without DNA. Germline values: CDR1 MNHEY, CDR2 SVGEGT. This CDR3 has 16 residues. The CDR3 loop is CASSQLQGYSGNTIYF.

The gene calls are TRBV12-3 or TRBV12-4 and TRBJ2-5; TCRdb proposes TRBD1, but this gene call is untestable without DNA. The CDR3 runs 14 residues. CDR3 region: CASSLSPGQETQYF.

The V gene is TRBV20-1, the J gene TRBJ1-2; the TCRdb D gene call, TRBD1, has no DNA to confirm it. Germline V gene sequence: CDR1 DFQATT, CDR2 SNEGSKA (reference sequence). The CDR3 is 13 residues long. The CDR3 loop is CSASPGQVYGYTF.

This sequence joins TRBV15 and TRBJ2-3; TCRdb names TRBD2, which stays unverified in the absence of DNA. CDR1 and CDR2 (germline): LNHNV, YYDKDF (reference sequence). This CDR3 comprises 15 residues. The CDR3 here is CATSRDEGPWDTQYF. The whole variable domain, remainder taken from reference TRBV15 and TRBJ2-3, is DAMVIQNPRYQVTQFGKPVTLSCSQTLNHNVMYWYQQKSSQAPKLLFHYYDKDFNNEADTPDNFQSRRPNTSFCFLDIRSPGLGDTAMYLCATSRDEGPWDTQYFGPGTRLTVL.